The 3 T cell receptor beta chains given below trace back to one sample, sequenced in a study of control samples from healthy donors and cancer patients. Data came from immunoSEQ multiplex PCR; TCRdb stores just in-frame clones and leaves some out. The sample holds 80,000 or so clones, 80% to 95% seen once. Sequencing was performed on blood. The receptor source for this set is a woman in her fifties or sixties in good health.

The chain carries TRBV29-1 and TRBJ1-1, with D perhaps matching TRBD1 (5 bases). Germline CDR1 and CDR2: SQVTM and ANQGSEA. The CDR3 totals 12 residues. V was clipped by 4 bases and J by 12 bases, with 18 bases between them. The CDR3 loop reads CSVGLQGSLTFF. CDR3 DNA: TGCAGCGTTGGGTTGCAGGGTAGTTTGACTTTCTTT.

This clone was detected only a few times. This chain's CDR3 is CASSLGTGLAQETQYF. Written as DNA, the CDR3 is TGTGCCAGCAGCTTGGGGACAGGGTTGGCCCAAGAGACCCAGTACTTC. The rearrangement links TRBV5-6 to TRBJ2-5; 8 positions agree with TRBD1. CDR1 and CDR2 from the germline V gene are SGHDT and YYEEEE. The CDR3 contains 16 residues. J lost 1 base, V lost 0 bases, and 5 bases had no gene match.

The chain joins TRBV6-5 to TRBJ1-3; no firm D call. The CDR3 is 16 residues long. V lost 2 bases and J 0 bases, leaving 11 bases between the germline ends. Germline V gene sequence: CDR1 MNHEY, CDR2 SVGAGI. CDR3 coding DNA: TGTGCCAGCAGTTACCGCATCGGGGTCTCTGGAAACACCATATATTTT. As protein: CASSYRIGVSGNTIYF.